This T cell receptor (beta chain) appears in the sequencing data of a study of shared clonotypes between healthy human individuals. Germline CDR1 and CDR2: SGHNT and YYREEE (reference sequence). With 3 bases removed from V and 4 bases from J, the gap between germline ends came to 11 bases. This CDR3 contains 13 residues. Several immunoSEQ plates held equal portions of the genomic DNA taken from each subset. Some clones are missing from TCRdb's copy, which holds only in-frame ones; the method was immunoSEQ multiplex PCR. Here the sample spans a few million clones, 85% to 95% being singletons. The sequence was collected from a man between 18 and 29 years old in good health. Some clones in this sample may be carry-over from other donors' samples. Sample: naive CD4+ T cells from PBMCs. The subset here: CD45RA+ positively selected. This chain connects TRBV5-4 to TRBJ2-7; D unresolved. CDR3: CASSSAAMYEQYF. As DNA, the CDR3 is TGTGCCAGCAGCTCGGCGGCGATGTACGAGCAGTACTTC.